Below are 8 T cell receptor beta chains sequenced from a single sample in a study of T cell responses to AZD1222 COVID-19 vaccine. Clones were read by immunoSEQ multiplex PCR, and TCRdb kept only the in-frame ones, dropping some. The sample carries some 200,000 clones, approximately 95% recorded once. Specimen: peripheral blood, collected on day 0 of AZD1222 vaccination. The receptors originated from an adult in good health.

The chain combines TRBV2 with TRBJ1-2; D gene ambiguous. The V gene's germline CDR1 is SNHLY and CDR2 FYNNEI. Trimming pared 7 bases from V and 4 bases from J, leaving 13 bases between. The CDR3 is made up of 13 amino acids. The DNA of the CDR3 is TGTGCCAGCATCCCCATAGGTGGCTATGGCTACACCTTC. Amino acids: CASIPIGGYGYTF.

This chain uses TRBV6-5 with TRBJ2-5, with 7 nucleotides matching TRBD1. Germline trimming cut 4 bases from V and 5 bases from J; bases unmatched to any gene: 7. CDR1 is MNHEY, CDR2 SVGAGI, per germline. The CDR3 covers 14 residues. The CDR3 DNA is TGTGCCAGCAGTTCCTTCAGAGGGGGCGAGACCCAGTACTTC. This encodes CASSSFRGGETQYF.

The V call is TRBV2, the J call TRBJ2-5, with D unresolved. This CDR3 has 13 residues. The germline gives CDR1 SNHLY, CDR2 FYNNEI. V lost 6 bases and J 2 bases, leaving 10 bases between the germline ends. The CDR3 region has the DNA TGTGCCAGCAGGGATACCCTACAAGAGACCCAGTACTTC. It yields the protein CASRDTLQETQYF.

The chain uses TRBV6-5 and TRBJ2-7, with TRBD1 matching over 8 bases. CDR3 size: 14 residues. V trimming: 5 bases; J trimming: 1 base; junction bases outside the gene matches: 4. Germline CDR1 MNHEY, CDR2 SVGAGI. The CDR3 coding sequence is TGTGCCAGCAGTACCGGGACAGGTTCCTACGAGCAGTACTTC. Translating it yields CASSTGTGSYEQYF.

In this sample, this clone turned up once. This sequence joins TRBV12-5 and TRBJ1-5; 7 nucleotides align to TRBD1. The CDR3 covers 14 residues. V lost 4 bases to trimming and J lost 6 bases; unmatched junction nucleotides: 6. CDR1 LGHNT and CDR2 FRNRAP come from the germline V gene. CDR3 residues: CASGSGRGRQPQHF. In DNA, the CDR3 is TGTGCTAGTGGTTCCGGAAGGGGGCGTCAGCCCCAGCATTTT.

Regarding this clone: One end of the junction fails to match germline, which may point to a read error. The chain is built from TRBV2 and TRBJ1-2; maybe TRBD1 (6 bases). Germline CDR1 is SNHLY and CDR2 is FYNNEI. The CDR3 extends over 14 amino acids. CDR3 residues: CASREGQTPYGYTF. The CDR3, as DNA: TGTGCCAGCAGAGAAGGACAGACACCCTATGGCTACACCTTC.

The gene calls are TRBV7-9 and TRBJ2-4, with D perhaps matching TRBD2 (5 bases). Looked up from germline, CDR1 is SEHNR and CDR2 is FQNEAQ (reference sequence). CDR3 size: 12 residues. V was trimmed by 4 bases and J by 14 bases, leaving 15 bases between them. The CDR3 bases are TGTGCCAGCAGCTCCTCCTACGGGGAAGAGTACTTC. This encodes CASSSSYGEEYF. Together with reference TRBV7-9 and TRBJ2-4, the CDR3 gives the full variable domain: DTGVSQNPRHKITKRGQNVTFRCDPISEHNRLYWYRQTLGQGPEFLTYFQNEAQLEKSRLLSDRFSAERPKGSFSTLEIQRTEQGDSAMYLCASSSSYGEEYFGAGTRLSVL.

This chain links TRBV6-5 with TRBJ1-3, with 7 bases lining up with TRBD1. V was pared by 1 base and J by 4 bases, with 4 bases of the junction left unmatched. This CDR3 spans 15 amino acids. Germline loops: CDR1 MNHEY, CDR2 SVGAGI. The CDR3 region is CASSYFQGDGNTIYF. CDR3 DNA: TGTGCCAGCAGTTACTTCCAGGGGGACGGAAACACCATATATTTT.